This TCR beta chain was documented in a study of sequential checkpoint blockade in melanoma. Study-level background: DNA from 91 pretreatment tumor samples underwent TCRβ immunosequencing. Matched biopsies came pretreatment and at week 13 for twenty-two patients. Findings of the study overall: About 30 times likelier clinical benefit followed increased tumor T-cell fraction and clonality.

The V segment lost 1 base and the J segment 8 bases; nucleotides outside the gene matches: 4. This CDR3 spans 15 amino acids. Germline V lookup: CDR1 SGHNT, CDR2 YENEEA. Specified treatment: randomized to nivolumab then ipilimumab (arm A) or the reverse (arm B). DNA-damaging chemotherapy had not been given to any patient beforehand. In the case of this clone: Its antigen is unidentified.

TCRdb's table, derived via immunoSEQ multiplex PCR, lists solely in-frame clones and lacks some. The sample lists around 6,300 clones; approximately 26% were seen once. The sample in question was tumor tissue (inferred from file names), obtained from a patient given nivolumab and ipilimumab in sequence. The chain is built from TRBV11-3 and TRBJ2-1; 11 nucleotides align to TRBD2. The sequence derives from a human donor with melanoma. For the CDR3, the DNA is TGTGCCAGCAGCTTAGGTAGCGGGGGGGCTTATGAGCAGTTCTTC. Translating it yields CASSLGSGGAYEQFF.